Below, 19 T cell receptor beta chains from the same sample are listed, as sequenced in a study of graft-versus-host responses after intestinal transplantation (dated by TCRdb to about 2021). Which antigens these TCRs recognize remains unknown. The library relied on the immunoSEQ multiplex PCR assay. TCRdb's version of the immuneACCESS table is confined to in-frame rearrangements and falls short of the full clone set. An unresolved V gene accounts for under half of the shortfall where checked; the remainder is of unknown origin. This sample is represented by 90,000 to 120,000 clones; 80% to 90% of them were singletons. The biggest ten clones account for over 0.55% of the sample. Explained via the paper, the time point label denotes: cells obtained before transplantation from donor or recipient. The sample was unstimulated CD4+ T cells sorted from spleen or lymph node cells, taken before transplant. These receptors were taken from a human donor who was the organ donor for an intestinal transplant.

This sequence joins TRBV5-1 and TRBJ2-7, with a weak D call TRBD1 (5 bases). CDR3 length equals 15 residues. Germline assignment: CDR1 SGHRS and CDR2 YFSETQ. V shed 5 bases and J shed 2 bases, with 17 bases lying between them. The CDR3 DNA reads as TGCGCCAGCAGGGACCCAGGGCCGAAAGCCTACGAGCAGTACTTC. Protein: CASRDPGPKAYEQYF.

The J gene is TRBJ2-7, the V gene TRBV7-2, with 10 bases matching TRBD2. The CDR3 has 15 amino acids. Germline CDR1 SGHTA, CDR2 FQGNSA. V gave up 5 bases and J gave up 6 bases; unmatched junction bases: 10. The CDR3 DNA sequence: TGTGCCAGCAGCCGAGGCTGGGGGACTAGCGTCGAGCAGTACTTC. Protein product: CASSRGWGTSVEQYF.

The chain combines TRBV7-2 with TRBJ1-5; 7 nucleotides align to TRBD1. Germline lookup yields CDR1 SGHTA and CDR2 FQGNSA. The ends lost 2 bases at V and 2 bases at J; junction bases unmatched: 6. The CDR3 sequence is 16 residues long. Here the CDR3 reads CASSLWVGQGNQPQHF. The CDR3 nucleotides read TGTGCCAGCAGCTTATGGGTCGGACAGGGCAATCAGCCCCAGCATTTT.

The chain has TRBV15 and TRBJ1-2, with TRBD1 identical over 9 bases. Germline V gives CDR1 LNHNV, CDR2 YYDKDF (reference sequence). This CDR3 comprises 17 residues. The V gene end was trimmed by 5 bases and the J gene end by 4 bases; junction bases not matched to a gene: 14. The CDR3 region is CATSPRQGELSGYGYTF. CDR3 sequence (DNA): TGTGCCACCAGCCCGCGACAGGGGGAACTATCGGGCTATGGCTACACCTTC.

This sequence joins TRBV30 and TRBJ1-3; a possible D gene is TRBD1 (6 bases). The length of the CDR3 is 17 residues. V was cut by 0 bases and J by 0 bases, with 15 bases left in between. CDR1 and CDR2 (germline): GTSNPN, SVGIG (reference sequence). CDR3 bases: TGTGCCTGGAGTGTATCTTTGGGGGGCTCCTCTGGAAACACCATATATTTT. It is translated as CAWSVSLGGSSGNTIYF.

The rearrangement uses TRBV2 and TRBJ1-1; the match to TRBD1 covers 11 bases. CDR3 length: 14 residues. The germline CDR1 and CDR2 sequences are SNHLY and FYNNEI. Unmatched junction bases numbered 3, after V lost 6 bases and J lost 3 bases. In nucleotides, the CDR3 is TGTGCCAGCAGCGGACAGGGGGCTGACACTGAAGCTTTCTTT. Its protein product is CASSGQGADTEAFF. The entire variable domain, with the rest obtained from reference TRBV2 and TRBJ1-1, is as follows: EPEVTQTPSHQVTQMGQEVILRCVPISNHLYFYWYRQILGQKVEFLVSFYNNEISEKSEIFDDQFSVERPDGSNFTLKIRSTKLEDSAMYFCASSGQGADTEAFFGQGTRLTVV.

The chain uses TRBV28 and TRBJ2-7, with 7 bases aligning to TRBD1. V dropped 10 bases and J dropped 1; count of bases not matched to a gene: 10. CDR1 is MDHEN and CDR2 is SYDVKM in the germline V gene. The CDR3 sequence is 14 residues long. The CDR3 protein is CATGQGGASYEQYF. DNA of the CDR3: TGTGCCACGGGGCAAGGGGGCGCGTCCTACGAGCAGTACTTC.

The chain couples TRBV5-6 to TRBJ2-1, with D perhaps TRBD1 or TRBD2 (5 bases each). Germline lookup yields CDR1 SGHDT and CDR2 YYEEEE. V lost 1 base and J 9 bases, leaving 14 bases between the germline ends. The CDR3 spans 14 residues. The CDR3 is CASSLRGERGEQFF. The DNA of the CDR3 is TGTGCCAGCAGCTTGAGAGGGGAAAGGGGTGAGCAGTTCTTC.

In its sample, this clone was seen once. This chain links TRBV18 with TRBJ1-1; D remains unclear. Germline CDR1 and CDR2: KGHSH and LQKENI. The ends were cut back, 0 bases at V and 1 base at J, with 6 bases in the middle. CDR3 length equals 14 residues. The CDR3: CASSPPVQNTEAFF. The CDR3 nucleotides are TGTGCCAGCTCACCACCGGTCCAGAACACTGAAGCTTTCTTT.

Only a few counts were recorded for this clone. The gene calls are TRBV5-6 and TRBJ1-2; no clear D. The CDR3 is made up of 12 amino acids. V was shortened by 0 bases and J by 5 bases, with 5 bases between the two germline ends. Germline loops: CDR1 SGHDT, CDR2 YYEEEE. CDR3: CASSLEGYGYTF. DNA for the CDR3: TGTGCCAGCAGCTTGGAGGGTTATGGCTACACCTTC. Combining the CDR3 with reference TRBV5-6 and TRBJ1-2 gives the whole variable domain DAGVTQSPTHLIKTRGQQVTLRCSPKSGHDTVSWYQQALGQGPQFIFQYYEEEERQRGNFPDRFSGHQFPNYSSELNVNALLLGDSALYLCASSLEGYGYTFGSGTRLTVV.

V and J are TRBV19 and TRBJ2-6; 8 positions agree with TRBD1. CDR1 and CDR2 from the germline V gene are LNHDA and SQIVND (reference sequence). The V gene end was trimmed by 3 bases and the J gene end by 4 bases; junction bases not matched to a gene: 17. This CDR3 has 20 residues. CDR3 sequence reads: CASSILRQGTREGGANVLTF. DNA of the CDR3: TGTGCCAGTAGTATCCTGCGACAGGGGACCCGCGAGGGGGGGGCCAACGTCCTGACTTTC.

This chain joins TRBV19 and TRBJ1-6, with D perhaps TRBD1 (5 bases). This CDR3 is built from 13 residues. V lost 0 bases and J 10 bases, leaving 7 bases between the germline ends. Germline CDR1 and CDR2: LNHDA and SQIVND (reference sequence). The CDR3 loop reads CASSIDGGSPLHF. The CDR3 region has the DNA TGTGCCAGTAGTATAGATGGGGGATCACCCCTCCACTTT.

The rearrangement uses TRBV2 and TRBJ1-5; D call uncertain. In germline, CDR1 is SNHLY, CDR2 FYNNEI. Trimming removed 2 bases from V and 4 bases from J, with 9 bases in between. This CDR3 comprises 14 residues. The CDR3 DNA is TGTGCCAGCAGTGAAATCGGCAAAAATCAGCCCCAGCATTTT. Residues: CASSEIGKNQPQHF.

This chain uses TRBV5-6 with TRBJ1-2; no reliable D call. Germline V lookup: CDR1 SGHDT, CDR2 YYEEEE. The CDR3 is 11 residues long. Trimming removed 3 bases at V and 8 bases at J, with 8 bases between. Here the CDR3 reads CASSYFGGYTF. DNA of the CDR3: TGTGCCAGCAGCTATTTTGGGGGCTACACCTTC.

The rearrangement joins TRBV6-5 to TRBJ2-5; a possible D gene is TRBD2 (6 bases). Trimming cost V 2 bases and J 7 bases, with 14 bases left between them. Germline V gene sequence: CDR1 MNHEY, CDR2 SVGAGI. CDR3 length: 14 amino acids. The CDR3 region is CASSYRGTLGTQYF. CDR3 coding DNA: TGTGCCAGCAGTTACCGCGGGACCCTAGGGACCCAGTACTTC.

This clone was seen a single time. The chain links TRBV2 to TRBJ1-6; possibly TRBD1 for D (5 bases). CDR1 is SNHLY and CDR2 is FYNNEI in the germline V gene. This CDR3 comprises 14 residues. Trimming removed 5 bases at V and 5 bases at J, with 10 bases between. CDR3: CASSRGQNNSPLHF. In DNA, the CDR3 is TGTGCCAGCAGTAGGGGCCAGAATAATTCACCCCTCCACTTT.

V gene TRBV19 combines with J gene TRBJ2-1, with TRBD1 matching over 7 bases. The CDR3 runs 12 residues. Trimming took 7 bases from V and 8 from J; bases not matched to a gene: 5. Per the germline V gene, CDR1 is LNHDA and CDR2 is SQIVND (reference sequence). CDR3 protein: CASTEQGYEQFF. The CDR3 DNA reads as TGTGCCAGTACAGAACAGGGGTATGAGCAGTTCTTC. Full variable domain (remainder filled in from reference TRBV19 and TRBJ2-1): DGGITQSPKYLFRKEGQNVTLSCEQNLNHDAMYWYRQDPGQGLRLIYYSQIVNDFQKGDIAEGYSVSREKKESFPLTVTSAQKNPTAFYLCASTEQGYEQFFGPGTRLTVL.

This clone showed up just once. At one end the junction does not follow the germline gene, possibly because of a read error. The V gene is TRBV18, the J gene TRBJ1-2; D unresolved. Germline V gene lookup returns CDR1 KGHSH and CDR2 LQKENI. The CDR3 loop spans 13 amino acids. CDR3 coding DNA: TGTGCCAGCTCTCCACGTGCGGACTATGGCTACACCTTC. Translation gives CASSPRADYGYTF.

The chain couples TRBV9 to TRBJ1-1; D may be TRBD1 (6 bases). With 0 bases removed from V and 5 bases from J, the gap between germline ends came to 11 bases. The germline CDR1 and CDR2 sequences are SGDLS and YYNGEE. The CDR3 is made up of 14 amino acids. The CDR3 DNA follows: TGTGCCAGCAGCGTAGATGGGAGGGGGACTGAAGCTTTCTTT. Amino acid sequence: CASSVDGRGTEAFF.